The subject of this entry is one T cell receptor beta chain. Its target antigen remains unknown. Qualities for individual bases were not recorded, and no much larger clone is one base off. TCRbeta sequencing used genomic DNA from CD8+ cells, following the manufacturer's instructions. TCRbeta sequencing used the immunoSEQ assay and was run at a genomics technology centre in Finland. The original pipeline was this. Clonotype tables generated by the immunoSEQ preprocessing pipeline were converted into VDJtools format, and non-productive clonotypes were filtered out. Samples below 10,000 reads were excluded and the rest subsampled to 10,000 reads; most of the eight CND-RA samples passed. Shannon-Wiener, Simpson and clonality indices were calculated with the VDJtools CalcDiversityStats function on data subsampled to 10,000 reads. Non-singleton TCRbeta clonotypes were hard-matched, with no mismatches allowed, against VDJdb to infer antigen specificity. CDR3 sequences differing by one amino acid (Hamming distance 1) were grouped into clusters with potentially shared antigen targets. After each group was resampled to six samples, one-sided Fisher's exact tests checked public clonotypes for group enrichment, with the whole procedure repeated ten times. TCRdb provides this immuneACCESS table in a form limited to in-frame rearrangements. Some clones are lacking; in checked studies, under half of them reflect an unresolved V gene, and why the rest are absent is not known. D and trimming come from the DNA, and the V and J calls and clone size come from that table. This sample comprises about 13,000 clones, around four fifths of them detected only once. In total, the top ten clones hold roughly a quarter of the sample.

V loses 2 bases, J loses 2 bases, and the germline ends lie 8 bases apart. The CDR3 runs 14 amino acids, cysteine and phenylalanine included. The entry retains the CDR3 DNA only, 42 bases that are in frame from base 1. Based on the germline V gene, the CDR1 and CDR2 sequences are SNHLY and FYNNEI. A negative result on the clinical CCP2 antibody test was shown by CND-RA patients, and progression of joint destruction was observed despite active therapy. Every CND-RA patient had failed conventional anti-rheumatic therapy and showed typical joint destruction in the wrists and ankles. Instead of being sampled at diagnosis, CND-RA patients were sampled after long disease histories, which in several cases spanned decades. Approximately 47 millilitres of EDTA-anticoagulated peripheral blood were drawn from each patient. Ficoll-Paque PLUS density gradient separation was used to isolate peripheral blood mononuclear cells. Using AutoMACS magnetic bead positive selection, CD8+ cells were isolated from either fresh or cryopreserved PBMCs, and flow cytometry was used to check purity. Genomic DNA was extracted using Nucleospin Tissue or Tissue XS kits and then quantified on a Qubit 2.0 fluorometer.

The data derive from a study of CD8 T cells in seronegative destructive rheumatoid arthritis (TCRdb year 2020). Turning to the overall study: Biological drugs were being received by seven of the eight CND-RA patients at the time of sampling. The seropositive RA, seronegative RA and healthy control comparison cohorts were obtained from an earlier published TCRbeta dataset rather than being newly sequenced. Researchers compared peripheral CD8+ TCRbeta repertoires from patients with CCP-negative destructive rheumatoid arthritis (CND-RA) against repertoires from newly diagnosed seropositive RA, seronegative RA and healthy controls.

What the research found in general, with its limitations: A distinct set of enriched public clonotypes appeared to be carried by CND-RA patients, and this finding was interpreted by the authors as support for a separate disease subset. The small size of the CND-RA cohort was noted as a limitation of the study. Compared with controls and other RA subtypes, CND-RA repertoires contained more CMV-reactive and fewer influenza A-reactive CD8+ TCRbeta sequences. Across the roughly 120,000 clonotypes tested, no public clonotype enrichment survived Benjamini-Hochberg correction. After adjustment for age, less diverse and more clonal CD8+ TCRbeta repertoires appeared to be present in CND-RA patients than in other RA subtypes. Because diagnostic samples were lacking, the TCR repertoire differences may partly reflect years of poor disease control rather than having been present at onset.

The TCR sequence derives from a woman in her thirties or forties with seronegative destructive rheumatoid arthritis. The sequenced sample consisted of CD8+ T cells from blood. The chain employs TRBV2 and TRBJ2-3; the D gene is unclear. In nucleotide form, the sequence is TGTGCCAGCAGTGAATTCCCGTCCACAGATACGCAGTATTTT. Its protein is CASSEFPSTDTQYF.